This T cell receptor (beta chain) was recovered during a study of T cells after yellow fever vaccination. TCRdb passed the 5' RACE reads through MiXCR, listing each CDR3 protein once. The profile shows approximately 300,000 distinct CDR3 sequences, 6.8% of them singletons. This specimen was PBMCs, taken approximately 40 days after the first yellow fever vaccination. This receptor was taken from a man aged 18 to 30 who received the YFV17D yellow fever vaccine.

The CDR3 DNA reads as TGCAGCGTTATCCTCCAGGGGGCCTCTGAAGCTTTCTTT. Encoded protein: CSVILQGASEAFF. The rearrangement uses TRBV29-1 and TRBJ1-1; 8 nucleotides line up with TRBD1. The CDR3 sequence is 13 residues long. The junction had 8 bases not matched to a gene; V was cut back by 5 bases and J by 6 bases. CDR1 and CDR2 from the germline V gene are SQVTM and ANQGSEA.